This T cell receptor beta chain was recorded in a study of PD-1 blockade in mismatch repair-deficient tumors. Study-level information: Patients had about eleven mismatch repair-deficient cancer types and were previously treated and progressing.

Mismatch repair deficiency was confirmed in all patients, by PCR or immunohistochemistry. A few pembrolizumab responders had their TCRs sequenced. The protocol was immunoSEQ multiplex PCR, while the TCRdb copy is restricted to in-frame clones and leaves out a portion. The repertoire consists of 80,000 to 100,000 clones, with over 70% occurring once and the leading ten covering roughly 2.7%. Trimming removed 3 bases from V and 0 bases from J, with 10 bases in between. This CDR3 has 14 residues. From germline, CDR1 is GTSNPN and CDR2 SVGIG (reference sequence). This clone was observed once. Its antigen is still unknown. Study-wide results and caveats: Tumor-resident clones, often undetectable pretreatment in blood, expanded then contracted after pembrolizumab.

The origin of this receptor is an adult with mismatch repair-deficient cancer. The rearrangement links TRBV30 to TRBJ2-3, with D unclear. The sample in question was peripheral blood, obtained 12 weeks after starting pembrolizumab. Here the CDR3 DNA reads TGTGCCTGGAGACGGAGTTCTAGCACAGATACGCAGTATTTT. As protein: CAWRRSSSTDTQYF.